The 4 T cell receptor beta chains given below trace back to one sample, sequenced in a study of T-cell reconstitution after alpha-beta-depleted transplantation in children. TCRbeta library preparation incorporated unique molecular identifiers. TCRdb passed the PCR reads through MiXCR, listing each CDR3 protein once. The sample yields a few hundred thousand distinct CDR3 sequences, about a tenth seen once. The source was PBMCs from the stem cell graft donor, collected from the stem cell graft. These TCRs come from a human donor who donated a stem cell graft to a child with acute myeloid leukemia.

The chain recombines TRBV7-3 with TRBJ2-7; 7 bases line up with TRBD1. The length of the CDR3 is 17 residues. In germline, CDR1 is SGHTA, CDR2 FQGTGA. V dropped 2 bases and J dropped 4; count of bases not matched to a gene: 14. CDR3 DNA: TGTGCCAGCAGCTTATGGCGTACGGTGACAGGGTCATACGAGCAGTACGTC. As protein: CASSLWRTVTGSYEQYV.

In its sample, this clonotype was seen many times. The genes are TRBV29-1 and TRBJ1-1; D unclear. Germline V CDR1 and CDR2: SQVTM, ANQGSEA. The germline V and J ends were trimmed by 4 bases and 3 bases, with 12 bases remaining between them. CDR3 length: 13 residues. CDR3 nucleotides: TGCAGCGTTGGATACACCTGGGACACTGAAGCTTTCTTT. Encoded protein: CSVGYTWDTEAFF.

The chain carries TRBV14 and TRBJ2-7; D is possibly TRBD1 (6 bases). The V gene lost 6 bases and the J gene lost 2 bases, with 11 bases spanning the gap. Per germline, CDR1 SGHDN and CDR2 FVKESK. This CDR3 spans 13 amino acids. The CDR3 DNA reads as TGTGCCAGCAGTGACGGGACACCCTACGAGCAGTACTTC. This gives the protein CASSDGTPYEQYF.

This clonotype was observed many times. The chain links TRBV5-1 to TRBJ1-1, with D possibly being TRBD1 (5 bases). Germline V gene lookup returns CDR1 SGHRS and CDR2 YFSETQ. The CDR3 spans 13 residues. V lost 7 bases to trimming and J lost 1 base, with 11 bases between them. CDR3 residues: CASALGTNTEAFF. The CDR3 DNA reads as TGCGCCAGCGCCCTAGGGACGAACACTGAAGCTTTCTTT.